This TCR beta chain was captured by sequencing in a study of T cell changes during pregnancy in multiple sclerosis. CDR3 length: 17 amino acids. Trimming took off 6 bases at V and 0 bases at J, with 18 bases between the two ends. CDR1 is MDHEN and CDR2 is SYDVKM in the germline V gene. Generated by immunoSEQ multiplex PCR, the TCRdb table keeps only in-frame clones and is missing some. Here the sample spans about 29,000 clones, 89% being singletons. This TCR was recovered from a female donor with multiple sclerosis, enrolled in a pregnancy study. The sample consisted of CD8+ T cells from peripheral blood mononuclear cells, taken after pregnancy. The chain couples TRBV28 to TRBJ2-1, with D tentatively TRBD2 (6 bases). In DNA form, the CDR3 reads TGTGCCAGCAGCTCCAGACTGGGGGAGGTCTCCTACAATGAGCAGTTCTTC. It encodes CASSSRLGEVSYNEQFF.